This TCR beta chain was retrieved from a study of a mutant IDH1 vaccine in newly diagnosed glioma. Turning to the study itself: Vaccination followed radiotherapy alone by 4-6 weeks, or accompanied temozolomide cycles. The treated population exhibited a male proportion of roughly 62%, a female proportion of roughly 40%, and a mean age of 40.4 years.

Specified time point: week 11, during vaccination. In every dose of vaccine, 300 ug of mutant IDH1 20-mer peptide was given alongside topical imiquimod. The CDR3 has 17 residues. CDR1 LNHDA and CDR2 SQIVND come from the germline V gene (reference sequence). The V segment lost 6 bases and the J segment 4 bases; nucleotides outside the gene matches: 13. Repertoires were generated with immunoSEQ multiplex PCR, while TCRdb's copy carries only in-frame clones and drops some. This sample has approximately 110,000 clones, with around 90% found just once. Remarks on this clone: Its cognate antigen is unknown.

The sample was PBMCs, taken from a glioma patient whose treatment included an IDH1 peptide vaccine. The clonotype was recovered from a woman aged 45 to 65 with glioma. The chain is built from TRBV19 and TRBJ2-3; 10 nucleotides match TRBD2. CDR3 region: CASSLLGAGGPSDTQYF. In DNA, the CDR3 is TGTGCCAGTAGCCTCCTCGGAGCGGGAGGGCCCTCAGATACGCAGTATTTT.